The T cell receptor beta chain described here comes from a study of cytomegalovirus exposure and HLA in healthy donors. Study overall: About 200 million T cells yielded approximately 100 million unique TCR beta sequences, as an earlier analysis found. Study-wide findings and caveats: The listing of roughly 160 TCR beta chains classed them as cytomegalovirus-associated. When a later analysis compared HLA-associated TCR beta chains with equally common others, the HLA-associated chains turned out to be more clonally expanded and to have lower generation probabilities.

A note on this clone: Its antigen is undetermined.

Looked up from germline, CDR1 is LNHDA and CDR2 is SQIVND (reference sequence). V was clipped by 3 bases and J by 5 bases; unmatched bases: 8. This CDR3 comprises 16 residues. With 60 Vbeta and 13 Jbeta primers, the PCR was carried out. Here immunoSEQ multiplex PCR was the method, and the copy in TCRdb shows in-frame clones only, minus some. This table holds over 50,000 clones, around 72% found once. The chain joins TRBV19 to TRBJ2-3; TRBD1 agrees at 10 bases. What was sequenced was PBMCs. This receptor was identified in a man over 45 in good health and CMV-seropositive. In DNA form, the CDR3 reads TGTGCCAGTAGTATTCCACTGACAGGGGGCAAAGATACGCAGTATTTT. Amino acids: CASSIPLTGGKDTQYF.